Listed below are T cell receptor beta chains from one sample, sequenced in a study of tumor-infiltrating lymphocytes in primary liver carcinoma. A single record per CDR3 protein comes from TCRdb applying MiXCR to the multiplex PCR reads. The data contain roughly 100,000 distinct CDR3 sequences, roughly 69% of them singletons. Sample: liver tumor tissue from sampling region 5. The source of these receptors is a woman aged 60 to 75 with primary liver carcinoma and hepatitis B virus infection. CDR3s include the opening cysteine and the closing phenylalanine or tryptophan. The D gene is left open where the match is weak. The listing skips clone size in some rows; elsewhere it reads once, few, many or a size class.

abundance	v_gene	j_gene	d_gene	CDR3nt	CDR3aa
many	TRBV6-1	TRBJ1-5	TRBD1	TGTGCCAGCAGTGAAGCATATCTCAGGGGGTCGAGATATCAGCCCCAGCATTTT	CASSEAYLRGSRYQPQHF
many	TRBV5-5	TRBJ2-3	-	TGTGCCAGCAGCTTGGCCAGGGGCAGCCAGAGAGGCACAGATACGCAGTATTTT	CASSLARGSQRGTDTQYF
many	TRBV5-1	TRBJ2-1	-	TGCGCCAGCAGCATCACTGACAGGCCCTACAATGAGCAGTTCTTC	CASSITDRPYNEQFF
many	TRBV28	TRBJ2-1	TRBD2	TGTGCCAGCAGTTCACCTGCGGCTACTAGCGGGAGCTACAATGAGCAGTTCTTC	CASSSPAATSGSYNEQFF
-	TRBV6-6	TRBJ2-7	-	TGTGCCAGCAGCGAGCGACTCAAGTTCGACCAGTACTTC	CASSERLKFDQYF
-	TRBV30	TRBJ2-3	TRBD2	TGTGCCTGGAGCGGGGGGACTTCGGCAGATACGCGGTATTTT	CAWSGGTSADTRYF
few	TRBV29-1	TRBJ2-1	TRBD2	TGCAGCGTCCCTAGGGGCCTAGCGGGAGCTTACAATGAGCAGTTCTTC	CSVPRGLAGAYNEQFF
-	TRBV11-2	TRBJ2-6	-	TGTGCCAGCGGAGACCAGGGCGCTGGGACCAACGTCCTGACTTTC	CASGDQGAGTNVLTF
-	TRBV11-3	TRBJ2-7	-	TGTGCCAGCAGACAGACTTACGAGCAGTGCTTC	CASRQTYEQCF
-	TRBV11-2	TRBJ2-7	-	TGTGTCAACAGCTCAGCACGGAGAGCCTACGAGCAGTACTTC	CVNSSARRAYEQYF
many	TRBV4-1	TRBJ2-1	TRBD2	TGCGCCAGCAGCCAAGATGTTGGACTAGCGGGGCGGGAGCAGTTCTTC	CASSQDVGLAGREQFF
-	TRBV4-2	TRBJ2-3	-	TGTGCCAGCAGCCAAGAGGAGGGGGACTCAGATGCGCAGTATTTT	CASSQEEGDSDAQYF
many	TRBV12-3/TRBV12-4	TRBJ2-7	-	TGTGCCAGCAGTTTACAGCTAACCTACGAGCAGTACTTC	CASSLQLTYEQYF
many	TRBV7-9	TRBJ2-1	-	TGTGCCAGCAGCTATCCGGGGTATGAGCAGTTCTTC	CASSYPGYEQFF
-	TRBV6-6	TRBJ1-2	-	TGTGCCATCAGCCACGGACTCCGAGACGGCTATGGCTACACCTTC	CAISHGLRDGYGYTF
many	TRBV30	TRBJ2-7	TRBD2	TGTGCCTGGAGCCCGACTAGCGTATCCTACGAGCAGTACTTC	CAWSPTSVSYEQYF
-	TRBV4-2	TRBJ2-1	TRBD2	TGTGTCGGCAGCCAAGATAGGACTAGCCGCAATGAGCAGTTCTTC	CVGSQDRTSRNEQFF
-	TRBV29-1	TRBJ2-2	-	TGCAGTGCTCTATACACCGGGGAGCTGTTTTTT	CSALYTGELFF
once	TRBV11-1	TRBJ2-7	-	TGTGCCAGCAACTTGAGGGGGGTCTCCTACGAGCAGTACTTC	CASNLRGVSYEQYF
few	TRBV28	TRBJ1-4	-	TGTGCCAGCAGTTGGGCGGATGAAAAACTGTTTTTT	CASSWADEKLFF
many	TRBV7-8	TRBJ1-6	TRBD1	TGTGCCAGCAGCCCCCGGGACAGGGGTAATTCACCCCTCCACTTT	CASSPRDRGNSPLHF
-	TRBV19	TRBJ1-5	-	TGTGCCAGTAGTATCTTGGGGGGCGGCAATCAGCCCCAGCATTTT	CASSILGGGNQPQHF
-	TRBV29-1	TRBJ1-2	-	TGCAGGGTCGCTCGGGGGACGGGCGCTCGCGGCTACACCTTC	CRVARGTGARGYTF
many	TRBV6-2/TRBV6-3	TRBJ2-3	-	TGTGCCAGCAGTTACGGTAGAACGACAGATACGCAGTATTTT	CASSYGRTTDTQYF
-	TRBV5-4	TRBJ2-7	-	TGTGCCAGCAGCAGGGGGGTGACAGGTCCCTACGAGCAGTACTTT	CASSRGVTGPYEQYF
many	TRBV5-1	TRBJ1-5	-	TGCGCCAGCAGCTTGTCCTACGACCGGCCCCAGCATTTT	CASSLSYDRPQHF
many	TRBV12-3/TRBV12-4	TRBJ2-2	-	TGTGCCAGCAGTTCGACAGGTCCTACCGGGGAGCTGTTTTTT	CASSSTGPTGELFF
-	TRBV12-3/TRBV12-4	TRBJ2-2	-	TGTGCCAGCAGTCGACTGATCACCGGGGAGCTGTTTTTT	CASSRLITGELFF
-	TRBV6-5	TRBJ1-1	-	TGTGCCAGCATCCCGACACCTGCATCGAGCACTGAAGCTTTCTTT	CASIPTPASSTEAFF
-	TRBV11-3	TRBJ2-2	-	TGTGCCGGCAGCTTAGGAGCTAGAAGAACCGGGGAGCTGTTTTTT	CAGSLGARRTGELFF
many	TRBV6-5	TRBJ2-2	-	TGTGCCAGCAGACTATCAGGGACGAACACCGGGGAGCTGTTTTTT	CASRLSGTNTGELFF
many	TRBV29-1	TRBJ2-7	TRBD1	TGCAGCGCTAGTTATAGACAGGGCTCCGAGCAGTACTTC	CSASYRQGSEQYF
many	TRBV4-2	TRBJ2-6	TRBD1	TGTGCCAGCAGCCAAAGGACAGGGCGAAGCTCTGGGGCCAACGTCCTGACTTTC	CASSQRTGRSSGANVLTF
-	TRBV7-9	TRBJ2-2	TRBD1	TGTGCCAGCAGCTTAGGGGACAGGGGATACACCGGGGAGCTGTTTTTT	CASSLGDRGYTGELFF
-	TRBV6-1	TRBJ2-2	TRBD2	TGTGCCAGCAGTGAGGGACTAGTGGATACCGGGGAGCTGTTTTTT	CASSEGLVDTGELFF
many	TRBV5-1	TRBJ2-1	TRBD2	TGCGCCAGCCGGGACTACGACTACAATGAGCAGTTCTTC	CASRDYDYNEQFF
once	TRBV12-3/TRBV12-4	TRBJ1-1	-	TGTACCAGCAGTCTCACCAGGACAGTGAACAGTGAAGCTTTCTTT	CTSSLTRTVNSEAFF
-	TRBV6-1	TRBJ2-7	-	TGTGCCAACAGTGCAACCTGGACTACCGAGCAGTACTTC	CANSATWTTEQYF
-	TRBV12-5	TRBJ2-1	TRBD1	TGTGCTAGTGGTTTTGACAGGGGTTATGAGCAGTTCTTC	CASGFDRGYEQFF
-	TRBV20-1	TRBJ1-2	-	TGCAGTGCTCTTAGTGCCACGGGCCATCGGGATGGCTACACCTTC	CSALSATGHRDGYTF
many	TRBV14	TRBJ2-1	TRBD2	TGTGCCAGCAGCCAACTGGGACTAGCGGGAGCGGGTGAGCAGTTCTTC	CASSQLGLAGAGEQFF
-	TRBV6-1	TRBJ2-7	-	TGTGCCAGTGAGGGGCAGTCGGACGATCAGTACTTC	CASEGQSDDQYF
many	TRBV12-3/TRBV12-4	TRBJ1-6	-	TGTGCCAGCAGCCCAAATTCGGGGCCGGGATTGAGATCACCCCTCCACTTT	CASSPNSGPGLRSPLHF
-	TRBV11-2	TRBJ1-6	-	TGTGCTAGCAGCTTAGATGCTAATTCACCCCTCCACTTC	CASSLDANSPLHF
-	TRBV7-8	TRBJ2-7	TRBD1	TGTGCCAGCAGCGTAGGACAGGGGGCGATGGGGGAGCAGTACTTC	CASSVGQGAMGEQYF
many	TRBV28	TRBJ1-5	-	TGTGCCAGCAGAACGGGCAATCAGCCCCAGCATTTT	CASRTGNQPQHF
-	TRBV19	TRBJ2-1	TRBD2	TGTGTCAGTAGGGGCCTAGGGACTAGCGTCTACAATGAGCAGTTCTTC	CVSRGLGTSVYNEQFF
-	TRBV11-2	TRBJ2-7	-	TGTGCTAGCAGCGCAGGTTCCTACGGGCAGTACTTC	CASSAGSYGQYF
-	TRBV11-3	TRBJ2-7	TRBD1	TGTGCCAGCAGCTTAGCGACAGGGGGCTCCCTCGAGCGATACTTC	CASSLATGGSLERYF
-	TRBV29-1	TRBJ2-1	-	TGCAGTCTTGAAGTGCGACAGGCGGCCTACAATGAGCAGTTCTTC	CSLEVRQAAYNEQFF
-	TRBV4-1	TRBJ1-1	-	TGCGCCAGCAGCCAAGATGCCGGTCTGTCAATTGAAGCTTTCTTT	CASSQDAGLSIEAFF
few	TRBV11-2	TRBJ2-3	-	TGTGCCAGCAGTCCCCCTGCGAGTGGGGGGGATACGCAGTATTTT	CASSPPASGGDTQYF
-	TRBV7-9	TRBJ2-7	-	TGTGCCAGCAGCTCAAGCGAACCCCACGAGCAGTACTTC	CASSSSEPHEQYF
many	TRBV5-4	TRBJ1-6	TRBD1	TGTGCCAGCAGCCCCGGGACAGCCGATAATTCACCCCTCCACTTT	CASSPGTADNSPLHF
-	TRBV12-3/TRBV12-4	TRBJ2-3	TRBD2	TGTGCCAGTAGTCAGGTCTCGGGAGGGAAGACAGATACGCAGTATTTT	CASSQVSGGKTDTQYF
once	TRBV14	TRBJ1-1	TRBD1	TGTGCCAGCAGTCTAATGACAGGGGGCTTGGAAGCTTTCTTT	CASSLMTGGLEAFF